This passage covers 24 T cell receptor beta chains from one sample sequenced in a study of cytomegalovirus exposure and HLA in healthy donors (dated by TCRdb to the late 2010s). Receptor libraries were prepared by the immunoSEQ multiplex PCR assay. The multiplex PCR relied on a mix of 60 forward primers for TCR Vbeta segments and 13 reverse primers for TCR Jbeta segments. Imported from immuneACCESS, the table was reduced by TCRdb to in-frame sequences with V and J called. These copies leave out some clones; in studies compared against another copy, an unresolved V gene accounts for under half, and the cause of the remainder is not known. The table for this sample lists around 80,000 clones; around three quarters of them were counted only once. The ten largest clones capture 4% to 4.5% of the sample. Sequencing was performed on PBMCs. The receptors shown here come from a middle-aged man in good health and CMV-seronegative.

The chain combines TRBV7-2 with TRBJ2-7, with TRBD2 matching 8 bases. The ends lost 5 bases at V and 6 bases at J; junction bases unmatched: 12. Germline CDR1 SGHTA, CDR2 FQGNSA. The CDR3 is made up of 15 amino acids. CDR3 protein: CASSPIAGRRTEQYF. In DNA, the CDR3 is TGTGCCAGCAGCCCCATAGCGGGACGGCGCACCGAGCAGTACTTC.

This chain uses TRBV30 with TRBJ2-7, with D possibly TRBD1 on 6 matching bases. CDR1 is GTSNPN, CDR2 SVGIG, per germline (reference sequence). This CDR3 spans 11 amino acids. With 4 bases removed from V and 6 bases from J, the gap between germline ends came to 10 bases. CDR3 amino acids: CAWIEGGEQYF. For the CDR3, the DNA is TGTGCCTGGATAGAAGGGGGCGAGCAGTACTTC.

This clone appeared a few times. J is TRBJ2-7 and V is TRBV11-2; maybe TRBD2 (7 bases). Trimming stripped 5 bases from V and 3 bases from J, with 20 bases between. The CDR3 loop spans 16 amino acids. From germline, CDR1 is SGHAT and CDR2 FQNNGV. The CDR3 DNA reads TGTGCCAGCAGCGGGGGGGGGCTCGAGACCCACTACGAGCAGTACTTC. Protein product: CASSGGGLETHYEQYF.

The chain joins TRBV10-3 to TRBJ1-1, with unresolved D. The CDR3 sequence is 15 residues long. Germline V gene data show CDR1 as ENHRY and CDR2 as SYGVKD. V gave up 4 bases and J gave up 3 bases, with 15 bases separating them. CDR3: CAISGDYRQDTEAFF. CDR3 sequence (DNA): TGTGCCATCAGTGGAGACTACCGGCAGGACACTGAAGCTTTCTTT.

The chain has TRBV4-3 and TRBJ2-1; TRBD2 matches 8 bases. The CDR3 is 15 amino acids. Germline V CDR1 and CDR2: LGHNA, YSLEER. The ends lost 3 bases at V and 3 bases at J; junction bases unmatched: 4. In DNA form, the CDR3 reads TGCGCCAGCAGCCAGCTGACTAGCGACTACAATGAGCAGTTCTTC. It encodes CASSQLTSDYNEQFF.

This rearrangement joins TRBV10-1 to TRBJ2-3, with D perhaps TRBD1 (5 bases). The V and J ends lost 6 bases and 5 bases respectively, with 12 bases between them. This CDR3 spans 13 amino acids. Germline V lookup: CDR1 WNHNN, CDR2 SYGVQD (reference sequence). In DNA form, the CDR3 reads TGCGCCAGCAGGATGACAGACCAAGATACGCAGTATTTT. Residues: CASRMTDQDTQYF.

The chain links TRBV6-5 to TRBJ2-1, with D perhaps matching TRBD2 (6 bases). The CDR3 covers 15 residues. Germline V gene sequence: CDR1 MNHEY, CDR2 SVGAGI. Trimming shortened V by 6 bases and J by 3 bases, and 15 bases separated the two germline ends. CDR3 sequence reads: CASRPFAGYYNEQFF. CDR3 bases: TGTGCCAGCAGACCCTTCGCGGGATACTACAATGAGCAGTTCTTC.

The J gene is TRBJ2-7, the V gene TRBV4-3; 7 bases map to TRBD2. V shed 0 bases and J 6 bases; nucleotides not matched to a gene: 5. The CDR3 has 14 residues. Germline lookup yields CDR1 LGHNA and CDR2 YSLEER. The CDR3 region is CASSQDGLVSEQYF. In DNA form, the CDR3 reads TGCGCCAGCAGCCAAGATGGACTAGTTTCCGAGCAGTACTTC.

The chain uses TRBV7-6 and TRBJ2-3; 14 bases fit TRBD2. V was clipped by 6 bases and J by 5 bases; unmatched bases: 4. CDR1 and CDR2 (germline): SGHVS, FNYEAQ. The CDR3 is made up of 15 amino acids. The CDR3 region has the DNA TGTGCCAGCAGGCCGACTAGCGGGAGGGGAGATACGCAGTATTTT. Protein product: CASRPTSGRGDTQYF.

This clone was seen only a few times. The V call is TRBV7-9, the J call TRBJ2-7, with TRBD2 as a possible D gene (6 bases). The CDR3 runs 14 residues. Deletions cut 4 bases from V and 6 bases from J, with 16 bases between. From germline, CDR1 is SEHNR and CDR2 FQNEAQ (reference sequence). CDR3 residues: CASSSPEGAREQYF. The CDR3 region has the DNA TGTGCCAGCAGCTCCCCGGAGGGAGCCCGCGAGCAGTACTTC.

This clone has just a few counts. The rearrangement links TRBV10-3 to TRBJ2-3; 8 bases fit TRBD2. CDR3 length: 13 amino acids. The trim removed 8 bases at V and 5 bases at J, leaving 6 bases unmatched. The V gene's germline CDR1 is ENHRY and CDR2 SYGVKD. The CDR3 region has the DNA TGTGCCATCCAAGCGGGAGTGGGAGATACGCAGTATTTT. As protein: CAIQAGVGDTQYF.

The genes are TRBV6-5 and TRBJ2-3; no clear D gene. Germline CDR1 is MNHEY and CDR2 is SVGAGI. This CDR3 is built from 8 residues. The CDR3 reads CVETTQYF. In DNA form, the CDR3 reads TGTGTGGAGACCACGCAGTATTTT.

In this sample, this clone turned up once. For the CDR3, the DNA is TGTGCCAGCTCACGACAGGGAGATGTCGCTGAAGCTTTCTTT. Translation: CASSRQGDVAEAFF. This rearrangement joins TRBV18 to TRBJ1-1; 7 nucleotides align to TRBD1. The V segment lost 4 bases and the J segment 6 bases; nucleotides outside the gene matches: 8. The CDR3 loop spans 14 amino acids. Germline values: CDR1 KGHSH, CDR2 LQKENI. Complete variable domain (other parts from reference TRBV18 and TRBJ1-1): NAGVMQNPRHLVRRRGQEARLRCSPMKGHSHVYWYRQLPEEGLKFMVYLQKENIIDESGMPKERFSAEFPKEGPSILRIQQVVRGDSAAYFCASSRQGDVAEAFFGQGTRLTVV.

This chain joins TRBV5-4 and TRBJ1-2, with D unclear. Germline lookup yields CDR1 SGHNT and CDR2 YYREEE (reference sequence). The length of the CDR3 is 13 residues. CDR3 in DNA: TGTGCAGTCCGGGAGGGTTTAAACTATGGCTACACCTTC. It encodes CAVREGLNYGYTF.

V usage is TRBV30 and J usage is TRBJ1-4; 7 nucleotides agree with TRBD1. Germline CDR1 is GTSNPN and CDR2 is SVGIG (reference sequence). The CDR3 spans 15 residues. The junction had 13 bases not matched to a gene; V was cut back by 8 bases and J by 4 bases. The CDR3 sequence is CAGSPPGGYNEKLFF. CDR3 nucleotide sequence: TGTGCCGGGTCCCCCCCAGGGGGTTATAATGAAAAACTGTTTTTT. Full variable domain (remainder filled in from reference TRBV30 and TRBJ1-4): SQTIHQWPATLVQPVGSPLSLECTVEGTSNPNLYWYRQAAGRGLQLLFYSVGIGQISSEVPQNLSASRPQDRQFILSSKKLLLSDSGFYLCAGSPPGGYNEKLFFGSGTQLSVL.

This clone was counted a few times. In DNA form, the CDR3 reads TGTGCCAGCATCTCCAATGCAGGGGGCACTGAAGCTTTCTTT. Protein product: CASISNAGGTEAFF. The rearrangement uses TRBV28 and TRBJ1-1; TRBD1 matches 7 bases. This CDR3 has 14 residues. V lost 7 bases and J lost 4; bases outside the gene matches: 9. Germline V lookup: CDR1 MDHEN, CDR2 SYDVKM.

J is TRBJ1-2 and V is TRBV15, with a weak D call TRBD1 (6 bases). CDR3 size: 18 residues. Trimming took off 0 bases at V and 4 bases at J, with 21 bases between the two ends. Germline loops: CDR1 LNHNV, CDR2 YYDKDF (reference sequence). The CDR3 protein is CATSRDSGTPEWGYGYTF. The CDR3 DNA reads as TGTGCCACCAGCAGAGACAGCGGGACACCCGAATGGGGCTATGGCTACACCTTC. Supplemented by reference TRBV15 and TRBJ1-2, the full variable domain reads DAMVIQNPRYQVTQFGKPVTLSCSQTLNHNVMYWYQQKSSQAPKLLFHYYDKDFNNEADTPDNFQSRRPNTSFCFLDIRSPGLGDTAMYLCATSRDSGTPEWGYGYTFGSGTRLTVV.

V and J are TRBV28 and TRBJ2-7; 13 bases line up with TRBD2. Germline CDR1 reads MDHEN; CDR2 reads SYDVKM. CDR3 length: 15 residues. The trim removed 6 bases at V and 2 bases at J, leaving 4 bases unmatched. The CDR3 protein is CASSPGLAGTYEQYF. CDR3 DNA: TGTGCCAGCAGCCCGGGACTAGCGGGAACCTACGAGCAGTACTTC.

The V call is TRBV7-9, the J call TRBJ2-1; 13 nucleotides agree with TRBD2. CDR1 is SEHNR, CDR2 FQNEAQ, per germline (reference sequence). With 7 bases clipped from V and 0 bases from J, the junction kept 12 bases outside the gene matches. This CDR3 has 19 amino acids. CDR3 sequence: CASNPGLAGLGGSYNEQFF. The CDR3 DNA reads as TGTGCCAGCAACCCGGGACTAGCGGGACTTGGCGGCTCCTACAATGAGCAGTTCTTC. Using reference TRBV7-9 and TRBJ2-1 for the parts outside the CDR3, the full variable domain is DTGVSQNPRHKITKRGQNVTFRCDPISEHNRLYWYRQTLGQGPEFLTYFQNEAQLEKSRLLSDRFSAERPKGSFSTLEIQRTEQGDSAMYLCASNPGLAGLGGSYNEQFFGPGTRLTVL.

CDR3 protein: CASSIAGTDTQYF. DNA of the CDR3: TGTGCCAGTAGTATAGCCGGCACAGATACGCAGTATTTT. V and J are TRBV19 and TRBJ2-3; no reliable D call. V gave up 1 base and J gave up 1 base, with 3 bases separating them. CDR3 length equals 13 residues. The V gene's germline CDR1 is LNHDA and CDR2 SQIVND (reference sequence).

In this sample, this clone turned up once. The chain joins TRBV9 to TRBJ2-7; 11 bases are a match to TRBD2. This CDR3 comprises 15 residues. With V trimmed by 3 bases and J by 7 bases, 9 bases remained unmatched. Germline V gene data show CDR1 as SGDLS and CDR2 as YYNGEE. Here the CDR3 DNA reads TGTGCCAGCAGCGCAACTAGCGGGGGCCCCCTGGAGCAGTACTTC. Amino acid sequence: CASSATSGGPLEQYF.

The J gene is TRBJ2-7, the V gene TRBV7-3, with 10 bases identical to TRBD2. Germline loops: CDR1 SGHTA, CDR2 FQGTGA. The length of the CDR3 is 15 residues. J gave up 5 bases and V 1 base, and 5 bases lay outside the gene matches. The CDR3: CASSLNGLAVDEQYF. The CDR3 DNA follows: TGTGCCAGCAGCTTAAATGGACTAGCGGTTGACGAGCAGTACTTC.

The rearrangement uses TRBV15 and TRBJ2-5; D might be TRBD2 (6 bases). Per germline, CDR1 LNHNV and CDR2 YYDKDF (reference sequence). V lost 1 base, J lost 5 bases, and 17 bases lay in between. The CDR3 is 16 amino acids. The CDR3 DNA reads TGTGCCACCAGCAGAGTGAGTGGTCTCGGAGGGGAGACCCAGTACTTC. It translates to CATSRVSGLGGETQYF.

The CDR3 DNA reads TGTGCCAGCAGCTTGGGACAGGTTAGCAATCAGCCCCAGCATTTT. Amino acids: CASSLGQVSNQPQHF. The chain carries TRBV5-6 and TRBJ1-5; weak D call: TRBD1 (6 bases). The V end was cut by 0 bases, the J end by 0 bases, with 7 bases between. Germline V CDR1 and CDR2: SGHDT, YYEEEE. The CDR3 has 15 amino acids.